This T cell receptor (beta chain) comes out of a study of blood T cell repertoires in COVID-19. The repertoire was sequenced with immunoSEQ multiplex PCR; TCRdb's copy has only in-frame clones and lacks some. The sample carries 300,000 to 400,000 clones, 85% to 90% recorded once. The germline gives CDR1 MNHEY, CDR2 SVGAGI. The V segment lost 5 bases and the J segment 6 bases; nucleotides outside the gene matches: 6. The CDR3 is 15 amino acids. The clonotype comes from a woman in her twenties or thirties with acute COVID-19. V gene TRBV6-5 combines with J gene TRBJ1-6; 8 nucleotides line up with TRBD1. Material for sequencing was PBMCs or T cells enriched from blood (not recorded which). CDR3 in DNA: TGTGCCAGCAGTAAACCGGGACAGGCTAATTCACCCCTCCACTTT. Its translation: CASSKPGQANSPLHF.